This TCR beta chain was obtained from a study of cytomegalovirus exposure and HLA in healthy donors. The CDR3 has 14 amino acids. Germline lookup yields CDR1 SGHVS and CDR2 FQNEAQ. The V and J ends lost 1 base and 4 bases respectively, with 10 bases between them. General study findings and limits: The study put about 180 TCR beta chains on its list as cytomegalovirus-associated. It was assumed in the presence/absence analyses that sequencing depth was roughly uniform across donors.

PCR primers comprised 60 Vbeta and 13 Jbeta primers. The method was immunoSEQ multiplex PCR; TCRdb's version includes in-frame clones alone and lacks a portion of them. Of fewer than 250,000 clones in the sample, 82% were seen once. A single count supports this clone. Its target is not known. This TCR was sampled from a man between 40 and 49 years old in good health and CMV-seropositive. The rearrangement uses TRBV7-8 and TRBJ1-2, with D unresolved. Source material: PBMCs. In DNA form, the CDR3 reads TGTGCCAGCAGCTTAGACCCGGGATTCTATGGCTACACCTTC. It is translated as CASSLDPGFYGYTF. The full variable domain, with the rest looked up from reference TRBV7-8 and TRBJ1-2, is GAGVSQSPRYKVAKRGQDVALRCDPISGHVSLFWYQQALGQGPEFLTYFQNEAQLDKSGLPSDRFFAERPEGSVSTLKIQRTQQEDSAVYLCASSLDPGFYGYTFGSGTRLTVV.